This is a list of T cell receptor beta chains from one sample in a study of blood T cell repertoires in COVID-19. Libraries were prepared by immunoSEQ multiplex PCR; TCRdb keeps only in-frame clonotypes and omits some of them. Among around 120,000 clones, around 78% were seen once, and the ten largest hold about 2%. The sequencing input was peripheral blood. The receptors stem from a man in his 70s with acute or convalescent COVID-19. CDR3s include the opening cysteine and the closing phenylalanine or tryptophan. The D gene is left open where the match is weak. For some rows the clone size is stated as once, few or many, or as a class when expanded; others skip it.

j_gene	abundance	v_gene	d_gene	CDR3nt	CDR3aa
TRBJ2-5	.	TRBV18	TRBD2	TGTGCCAGCTCACCACGGGGGAGGGCAGGTGAGACCCAGTACTTC	CASSPRGRAGETQYF
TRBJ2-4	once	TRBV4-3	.	TGCGCCAGCAGCCAAGATCTCCAGGCCAAAAACATTCAGTACTTC	CASSQDLQAKNIQYF
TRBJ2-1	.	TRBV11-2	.	TGTGCCAGCAGCTTAATGGCAGGGTCTACCTCCTACAATGAGCAGTTCTTC	CASSLMAGSTSYNEQFF
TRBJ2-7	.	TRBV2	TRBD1	TGTGCCAGCGGACCGAGGGACAGGGCCTACGAGCAGTACTTC	CASGPRDRAYEQYF
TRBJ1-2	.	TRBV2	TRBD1	TGTGCCAGCATTGGGACAGGGACAGGCTACACCTTC	CASIGTGTGYTF
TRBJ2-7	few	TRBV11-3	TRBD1	TGTGCCAGCAGCACCTTACTACAGGGGGCCGAGGGGCACGAGCAGTACTTC	CASSTLLQGAEGHEQYF
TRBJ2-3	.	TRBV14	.	TGTGCCAGCAGCCAAGTTGGGGCCTTGTCCGGGACAAGACAAGATACGCAGTATTTT	CASSQVGALSGTRQDTQYF
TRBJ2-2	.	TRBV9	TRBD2	TGTGCCAGCAGCGCGACTAGCCTGCGGGTCACCGGGGAGCTGTTTTTT	CASSATSLRVTGELFF
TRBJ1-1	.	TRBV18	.	TGTGCCAGCTCACCAATTGGGGCGGAAGCTTTCTTT	CASSPIGAEAFF
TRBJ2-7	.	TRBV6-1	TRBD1	TGTGCCAGCAGTGACCGGACAGGGACCTACGAGCAGTACTTC	CASSDRTGTYEQYF
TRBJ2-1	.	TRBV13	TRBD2	TGTGCCAGCACCATCGCCGGTAGGCGGGGGGGCCTGACGAGCTACAATGAGCAGTTCTTC	CASTIAGRRGGLTSYNEQFF
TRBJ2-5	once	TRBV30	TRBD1	TGTGCCTGGATTAGAAGGGCAGGGGGTGAAGAGACCCAGTACTTC	CAWIRRAGGEETQYF
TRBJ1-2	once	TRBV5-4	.	TGTGCCAGCAGCCCCCAGGGGCAGGGAAGGGGGTATGGCTACACCTTC	CASSPQGQGRGYGYTF
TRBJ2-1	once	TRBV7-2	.	TGTGCCAGCAGCTTAGCGCAGGGTGGCAATGAGCAGTTCTTC	CASSLAQGGNEQFF
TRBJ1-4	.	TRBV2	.	TGTGCCAGCATCCCCGGGACACCTTTTGCAACTAATGAAAAACTGTTTTTT	CASIPGTPFATNEKLFF
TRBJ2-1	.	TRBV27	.	TGTGCCAGCAGTTGGTGGGGCTTCGGCAATGAGCAGTTCTTC	CASSWWGFGNEQFF
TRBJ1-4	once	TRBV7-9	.	TGTGCCAGCAGCTTAGTCATGGCGGGTGTCGAAAAACTGTTTTTT	CASSLVMAGVEKLFF
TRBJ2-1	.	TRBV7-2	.	TGTGCCAGCAGCTTAAACAACTACAATGAGCAGTTCTTC	CASSLNNYNEQFF
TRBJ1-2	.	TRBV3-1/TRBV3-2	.	TGTGCCAGCAGCCAAGGGGTGGATACAGGGCTGGGCTACACCTTC	CASSQGVDTGLGYTF
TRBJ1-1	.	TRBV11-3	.	TGTGCCAGCAGCCCGCGGGGCACTGAAGCTTTCTTT	CASSPRGTEAFF
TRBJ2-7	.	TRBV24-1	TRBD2	TGTGCCACCAGTGATTTGCCCCCAATAGCGGGGGGGCGGGATGAGCAGTACTTC	CATSDLPPIAGGRDEQYF
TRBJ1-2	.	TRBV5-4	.	TGTGCCAGCAGCTTGGAGGGTTTCCGGGGCTATGGCTACACCTTC	CASSLEGFRGYGYTF
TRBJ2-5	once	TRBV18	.	TGTGCCAGCTCACCTGGAACGAGGGAGAGTACCCAGTACTTC	CASSPGTRESTQYF
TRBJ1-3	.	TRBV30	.	TGTGCCTGGAGTGTGTGGGGAGGGACAAACACCATATATTTT	CAWSVWGGTNTIYF
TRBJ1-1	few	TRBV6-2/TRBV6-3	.	TGTGCCAGCAGTTACTCAGGGGCTAAGAATCCTTTCTTT	CASSYSGAKNPFF
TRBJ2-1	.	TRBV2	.	TGTGCCAGTAGCGGGACAGGGACCTACAATGAGCAGTTCTTC	CASSGTGTYNEQFF
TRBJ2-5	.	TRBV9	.	TGTGCCAGCAGCCCCCGTACTAGTGTAGAGACCCAGTACTTC	CASSPRTSVETQYF
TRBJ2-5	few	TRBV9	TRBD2	TGTGCCAGCAGCGCGGGACTAGCGGGGGGACAAGAGACCCAGTACTTC	CASSAGLAGGQETQYF
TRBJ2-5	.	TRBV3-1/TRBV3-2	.	TGTGCCAGCAGTCCGGACTCCCGCACCCAGTACTTC	CASSPDSRTQYF
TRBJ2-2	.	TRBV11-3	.	TGTGCCAGCAGTACGGGGTCGTCGGCCGGGGAGCTGTTTTTT	CASSTGSSAGELFF
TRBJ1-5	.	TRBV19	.	TGTGCCAGTAGCTCCCTCGGGGAAGATCAGCCCCAGCATTTT	CASSSLGEDQPQHF
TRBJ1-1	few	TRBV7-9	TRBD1	TGTGCCAGCAGCTTAGGCCTTACAGGGGGCAATCGTCGTACTGAAGCTTTCTTT	CASSLGLTGGNRRTEAFF
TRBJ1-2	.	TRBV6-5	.	TGTGCCAGCAGACACAACTATGGCTACACCTTC	CASRHNYGYTF
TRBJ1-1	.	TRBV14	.	TGTGCCAGCAGCCAAGGAGGGTCAGCTTTCTTT	CASSQGGSAFF
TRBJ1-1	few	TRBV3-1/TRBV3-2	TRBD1	TGTGCCAGCAGCCTGGCCGACAGGGACCCTGAAGCTTTCTTT	CASSLADRDPEAFF
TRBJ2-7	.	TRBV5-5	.	TGTGCCAGCAGCTTTGGCCCGATCTACGAGCAGTACTTC	CASSFGPIYEQYF
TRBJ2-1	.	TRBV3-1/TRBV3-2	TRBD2	TGTGCCAGCAGCCAGACCAGCTCCACTAGCGGCAATTACAATGAGCAGTTCTTC	CASSQTSSTSGNYNEQFF
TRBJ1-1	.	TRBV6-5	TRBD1	TGTGCCAGCAGGGTGACAGGGGAGAACACTGAAGCTTTCTTT	CASRVTGENTEAFF
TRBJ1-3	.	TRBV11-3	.	TGTGCCAGCAGCTCCCCCCGGGGGGCTGGAAACACCATATATTTT	CASSSPRGAGNTIYF
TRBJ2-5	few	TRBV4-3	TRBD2	TGCGCCAGCAGCCAAGATCGTAGGGACTGGCGGGGGGACCCGGGCCAAGAGACCCAGTACTTC	CASSQDRRDWRGDPGQETQYF
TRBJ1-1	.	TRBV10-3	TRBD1	TGTGCCATCAGGACAGGGGGCATGAACACTGAAGCTTTCTTT	CAIRTGGMNTEAFF
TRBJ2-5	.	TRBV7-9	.	TGTGCCAGCAGCTTAGGGTCTGGGGGGGAGACCCAGTACTTC	CASSLGSGGETQYF
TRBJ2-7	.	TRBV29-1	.	TGCAGCGTTCGCCTAACCTCCTACGAGCAGTACTTC	CSVRLTSYEQYF
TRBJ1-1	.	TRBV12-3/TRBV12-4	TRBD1	TGTGCCGATCAGGCAGGGGGCACTGAAGCTTTCTTT	CADQAGGTEAFF
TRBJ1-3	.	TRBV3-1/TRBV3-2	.	TGTGCCAGCAGCCAAACCCAGGGGATCGGAAACACCATATATTTT	CASSQTQGIGNTIYF
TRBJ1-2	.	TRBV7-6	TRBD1	TGTGCCAGCAGCTTATCCCCCGGACAGGGAACCTATGGCTACACCTTC	CASSLSPGQGTYGYTF
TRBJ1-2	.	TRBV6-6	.	TGTGCCAGCAGTTACGGAGGGGAAGGCTATGGCTACACCTTC	CASSYGGEGYGYTF
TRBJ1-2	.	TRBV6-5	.	TGTGCCAGCAGTTACAATGTTGGGTCAGGCTATGGCTACACCTTC	CASSYNVGSGYGYTF
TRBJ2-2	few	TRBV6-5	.	TGTGCCAGCAGTTACCGTTCCGGGGGGAACACCGGGGAGCTGTTTTTT	CASSYRSGGNTGELFF
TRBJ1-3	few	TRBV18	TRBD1	TGTGCCAGCTCACCCAGGGGGCAGAGGTCTGGAAACACCATATATTTT	CASSPRGQRSGNTIYF
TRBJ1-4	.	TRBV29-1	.	TGCAGCGTTGCCAGGGCTAATGAAAAACTGTTTTTT	CSVARANEKLFF
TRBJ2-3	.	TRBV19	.	TGTGCCAGTACCCGAAAGACTAGCACAGATACGCAGTATTTT	CASTRKTSTDTQYF
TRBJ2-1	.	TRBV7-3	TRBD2	TGTGCCAGCAGCCCTACTAGCGGGGGCAACTACAATGAGCAGTTCTTC	CASSPTSGGNYNEQFF
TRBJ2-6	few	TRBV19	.	TGTGCCAGTAGTATCAATTCCGGGGCCAACGTCCTGACTTTC	CASSINSGANVLTF
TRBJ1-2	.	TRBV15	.	TGTGCCACCAGCAGAGATGGAGGGTCCCCCTATGGCTACACCTTC	CATSRDGGSPYGYTF
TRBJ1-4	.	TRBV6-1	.	TGTGCCAGCAGTGAAGCACACGGTGGCAGGACTAATGAAAAACTGTTTTTT	CASSEAHGGRTNEKLFF
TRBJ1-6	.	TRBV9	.	TGTGCCAGCAGCGCCGACAGGTCTGATTCACCCCTCCACTTT	CASSADRSDSPLHF
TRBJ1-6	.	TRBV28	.	TGTGCCAGCAGTTTTCAGGGATCGGATTCACCCCTCCACTTT	CASSFQGSDSPLHF
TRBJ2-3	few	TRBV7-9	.	TGTGCCAGCAGCTCCGACAGGTCCCTAAGCACAGATACGCAGTATTTT	CASSSDRSLSTDTQYF